This is a list of T cell receptor beta chains from one sample in a study of blood T cell repertoires in COVID-19. Clones were read by immunoSEQ multiplex PCR, and TCRdb kept only the in-frame ones, dropping some. This repertoire shows fewer than 120,000 clones, about 85% found once; its top ten account for approximately 5%. Source material: peripheral blood. The receptors come from a human donor in a cohort sampled during active COVID-19. Both conserved end residues are part of each CDR3. Fields, in order: V gene, clone size, D gene, J gene, CDR3 protein, CDR3 DNA. A D gene is named only where the DNA matches it firmly. Clone size is given for some rows only: seen once, a few or many times, or a class if the clone is expanded.

V gene: TRBV29-1; clone size: .; D gene: .; J gene: TRBJ2-1; CDR3 protein: CSVVLVRIHEQFF; CDR3 DNA: TGCAGCGTTGTACTAGTCCGAATCCATGAGCAGTTCTTC
V gene: TRBV3-1/TRBV3-2; clone size: .; D gene: .; J gene: TRBJ2-1; CDR3 protein: CASSPGYNEQFF; CDR3 DNA: TGTGCCAGCAGTCCAGGGTACAATGAGCAGTTCTTC
V gene: TRBV6-5; clone size: .; D gene: .; J gene: TRBJ1-6; CDR3 protein: CASSFTRDNSPLHF; CDR3 DNA: TGTGCCAGCAGTTTCACACGGGATAATTCACCCCTCCACTTT
V gene: TRBV4-2; clone size: .; D gene: TRBD2; J gene: TRBJ2-2; CDR3 protein: CASSQQSGRPGELFF; CDR3 DNA: TGTGCCAGCAGCCAACAAAGCGGGAGGCCCGGGGAGCTGTTTTTT
V gene: TRBV6-2/TRBV6-3; clone size: .; D gene: .; J gene: TRBJ1-2; CDR3 protein: CASSGPGLTYGYTF; CDR3 DNA: TGTGCCAGCAGTGGCCCGGGACTGACCTATGGCTACACCTTC
V gene: TRBV5-1; clone size: .; D gene: TRBD1; J gene: TRBJ1-1; CDR3 protein: CASSLQGAEGTEAFF; CDR3 DNA: TGCGCCAGCAGCTTACAGGGGGCGGAGGGCACTGAAGCTTTCTTT
V gene: TRBV7-9; clone size: .; D gene: .; J gene: TRBJ2-2; CDR3 protein: CASSSVGGVTAKDTGELFF; CDR3 DNA: TGTGCCAGCAGCTCCGTAGGGGGGGTGACAGCGAAAGACACCGGGGAGCTGTTTTTT
V gene: TRBV28; clone size: once; D gene: TRBD2; J gene: TRBJ2-5; CDR3 protein: CASSSFSGVQSPQYF; CDR3 DNA: TGTGCCAGCAGTTCGTTTAGCGGGGTACAATCCCCCCAGTACTTC
V gene: TRBV4-1; clone size: .; D gene: TRBD1; J gene: TRBJ2-7; CDR3 protein: CASSPQGGVSSYEQYF; CDR3 DNA: TGCGCCAGCAGCCCTCAAGGGGGCGTTTCATCCTACGAGCAGTACTTC
V gene: TRBV29-1; clone size: .; D gene: .; J gene: TRBJ2-7; CDR3 protein: CSVMRLEGYEQYF; CDR3 DNA: TGCAGCGTTATGAGACTCGAGGGCTACGAGCAGTACTTC
V gene: TRBV6-1; clone size: once; D gene: TRBD1; J gene: TRBJ2-7; CDR3 protein: CASSDRGQAYEQYF; CDR3 DNA: TGTGCCAGCAGTGACCGCGGACAGGCCTACGAGCAGTACTTC
V gene: TRBV5-4; clone size: .; D gene: TRBD2; J gene: TRBJ2-1; CDR3 protein: CASSLAWTRQNEQFF; CDR3 DNA: TGTGCCAGCAGCTTGGCCTGGACTAGGCAAAATGAGCAGTTCTTC
V gene: TRBV19; clone size: .; D gene: .; J gene: TRBJ1-5; CDR3 protein: CASRTPGVSNQPQHF; CDR3 DNA: TGTGCCAGTAGGACCCCAGGGGTTAGCAATCAGCCCCAGCATTTT
V gene: TRBV28; clone size: .; D gene: .; J gene: TRBJ1-1; CDR3 protein: CATRDKNTEAFF; CDR3 DNA: TGTGCCACCCGGGACAAGAACACTGAAGCTTTCTTT
V gene: TRBV11-2; clone size: .; D gene: TRBD1; J gene: TRBJ2-7; CDR3 protein: CASSYIGTASYEQYF; CDR3 DNA: TGTGCCAGCAGCTATATCGGGACAGCGTCCTACGAGCAGTACTTC
V gene: TRBV6-2/TRBV6-3; clone size: few; D gene: .; J gene: TRBJ2-5; CDR3 protein: CASSPWDLGGTQYF; CDR3 DNA: TGTGCCAGCAGTCCCTGGGACCTAGGGGGGACCCAGTACTTC
V gene: TRBV3-1/TRBV3-2; clone size: .; D gene: .; J gene: TRBJ2-1; CDR3 protein: CASSHTSNEQFF; CDR3 DNA: TGTGCCAGCAGCCACACTAGCAATGAGCAGTTCTTC
V gene: TRBV2; clone size: .; D gene: TRBD1; J gene: TRBJ2-1; CDR3 protein: CAMKPGQGYNEQFF; CDR3 DNA: TGTGCCATGAAACCGGGACAGGGCTACAATGAGCAGTTCTTC
V gene: TRBV19; clone size: .; D gene: TRBD1; J gene: TRBJ1-5; CDR3 protein: CATNGQGDQPQHF; CDR3 DNA: TGTGCCACAAATGGACAGGGGGATCAGCCCCAGCATTTT
V gene: TRBV20-1; clone size: .; D gene: .; J gene: TRBJ2-7; CDR3 protein: CSAPLYEQYF; CDR3 DNA: TGCAGTGCCCCACTCTACGAGCAGTACTTC
V gene: TRBV10-3; clone size: .; D gene: .; J gene: TRBJ2-1; CDR3 protein: CAISELITARNEQFF; CDR3 DNA: TGTGCCATCAGTGAGTTAATAACTGCCCGCAATGAGCAGTTCTTC
V gene: TRBV6-5; clone size: .; D gene: .; J gene: TRBJ2-3; CDR3 protein: CASSRERADTQYF; CDR3 DNA: TGTGCCAGCAGTCGGGAGAGAGCAGATACGCAGTATTTT
V gene: TRBV29-1; clone size: .; D gene: TRBD1; J gene: TRBJ2-2; CDR3 protein: CSVESGQGHTGELFF; CDR3 DNA: TGCAGCGTTGAATCCGGACAGGGGCACACCGGGGAGCTGTTTTTT
V gene: TRBV5-1; clone size: .; D gene: .; J gene: TRBJ1-1; CDR3 protein: CASSLTTMNTEAFF; CDR3 DNA: TGCGCCAGCAGCTTGACAACGATGAACACTGAAGCTTTCTTT
V gene: TRBV4-3; clone size: .; D gene: TRBD2; J gene: TRBJ2-3; CDR3 protein: CASSQAIGAGGDTQYF; CDR3 DNA: TGCGCCAGCAGCCAAGCTATCGGAGCGGGGGGGGATACGCAGTATTTT
V gene: TRBV7-9; clone size: once; D gene: .; J gene: TRBJ2-2; CDR3 protein: CASSPGLLNTGELFF; CDR3 DNA: TGTGCCAGCAGTCCGGGACTCTTGAACACCGGGGAGCTGTTTTTT
V gene: TRBV7-2; clone size: .; D gene: TRBD2; J gene: TRBJ2-5; CDR3 protein: CASSLTSGAEETQYF; CDR3 DNA: TGTGCCAGCAGCTTGACTAGCGGGGCGGAAGAGACCCAGTACTTC
V gene: TRBV28; clone size: .; D gene: TRBD2; J gene: TRBJ2-7; CDR3 protein: CASTTPSGGDIYEQYF; CDR3 DNA: TGTGCCAGCACAACCCCTTCCGGGGGGGACATCTACGAGCAGTACTTC
V gene: TRBV28; clone size: once; D gene: TRBD2; J gene: TRBJ2-6; CDR3 protein: CASSLAGAGANVLTF; CDR3 DNA: TGTGCCAGCAGTTTAGCGGGGGCTGGGGCCAACGTCCTGACTTTC
V gene: TRBV29-1; clone size: .; D gene: TRBD1; J gene: TRBJ1-5; CDR3 protein: CSVGQGGQPQHF; CDR3 DNA: TGCAGCGTGGGACAGGGTGGGCAGCCCCAGCATTTT
V gene: TRBV2; clone size: .; D gene: .; J gene: TRBJ1-2; CDR3 protein: CASSEGLRVAIGYTF; CDR3 DNA: TGTGCCAGCAGTGAAGGTTTAAGGGTAGCGATCGGCTACACCTTC
V gene: TRBV14; clone size: .; D gene: .; J gene: TRBJ1-1; CDR3 protein: CASSQDHWNTEAFF; CDR3 DNA: TGTGCCAGCAGCCAAGATCACTGGAACACTGAAGCTTTCTTT
V gene: TRBV14; clone size: .; D gene: TRBD2; J gene: TRBJ2-7; CDR3 protein: CASSQLSGRAVYEQYF; CDR3 DNA: TGTGCCAGCAGCCAACTTAGCGGGAGGGCCGTTTACGAGCAGTACTTC
V gene: TRBV18; clone size: .; D gene: TRBD1; J gene: TRBJ2-1; CDR3 protein: CASSRTGYYNEQFF; CDR3 DNA: TGTGCCAGCTCCAGGACAGGGTACTACAATGAGCAGTTCTTC
V gene: TRBV4-1; clone size: .; D gene: .; J gene: TRBJ1-2; CDR3 protein: CASSQRWGEDGYTF; CDR3 DNA: TGCGCCAGCAGCCAAAGGTGGGGGGAGGATGGCTACACCTTC
V gene: TRBV7-3; clone size: .; D gene: TRBD1; J gene: TRBJ2-1; CDR3 protein: CASSLTPWTGDEQFF; CDR3 DNA: TGTGCCAGCAGCCTTACCCCCTGGACAGGGGATGAGCAGTTCTTC
V gene: TRBV11-2; clone size: few; D gene: .; J gene: TRBJ2-7; CDR3 protein: CASRSIGGRIGTVKQYF; CDR3 DNA: TGTGCCAGCCGCAGTATTGGAGGGCGGATTGGGACCGTCAAGCAGTACTTC
V gene: TRBV6-5; clone size: .; D gene: .; J gene: TRBJ2-4; CDR3 protein: CASRLRFEAKNIQYF; CDR3 DNA: TGTGCCAGCAGACTCCGGTTTGAGGCCAAAAACATTCAGTACTTC
V gene: TRBV6-1; clone size: .; D gene: TRBD1; J gene: TRBJ1-3; CDR3 protein: CASSETGGGRDTIYF; CDR3 DNA: TGTGCCAGCAGTGAAACAGGGGGGGGTCGAGACACCATATATTTT
V gene: TRBV12-5; clone size: .; D gene: TRBD1; J gene: TRBJ2-5; CDR3 protein: CASGLGRTGGPETQYF; CDR3 DNA: TGTGCTAGTGGTTTGGGGCGGACAGGGGGCCCCGAGACCCAGTACTTC
V gene: TRBV19; clone size: .; D gene: TRBD2; J gene: TRBJ2-3; CDR3 protein: CASRTLAGDADTQYF; CDR3 DNA: TGTGCCAGTAGGACGCTAGCGGGAGACGCAGATACGCAGTATTTT
V gene: TRBV3-1/TRBV3-2; clone size: .; D gene: TRBD1; J gene: TRBJ1-1; CDR3 protein: CASSQVTGAGAFF; CDR3 DNA: TGTGCCAGCAGCCAAGTCACAGGGGCTGGGGCTTTCTTT
V gene: TRBV12-3/TRBV12-4; clone size: once; D gene: .; J gene: TRBJ1-2; CDR3 protein: CASSPRLLAGYTF; CDR3 DNA: TGTGCCAGCAGCCCCAGGTTATTGGCTGGCTACACCTTC
V gene: TRBV29-1; clone size: .; D gene: .; J gene: TRBJ2-2; CDR3 protein: CSVEAGATGELFF; CDR3 DNA: TGCAGCGTTGAAGCGGGAGCCACCGGGGAGCTGTTTTTT
V gene: TRBV10-2; clone size: .; D gene: .; J gene: TRBJ2-7; CDR3 protein: CASSQGGGYEQYF; CDR3 DNA: TGCGCCAGCTCCCAGGGAGGGGGCTACGAGCAGTACTTC
V gene: TRBV9; clone size: .; D gene: .; J gene: TRBJ1-2; CDR3 protein: CASSVSGQFYGYTF; CDR3 DNA: TGTGCCAGCAGCGTTTCCGGACAGTTCTATGGCTACACCTTC
V gene: TRBV3-1/TRBV3-2; clone size: .; D gene: TRBD1; J gene: TRBJ2-7; CDR3 protein: CASSQMTGYKGRAYEQYF; CDR3 DNA: TGTGCCAGCAGCCAGATGACAGGGTATAAAGGAAGAGCCTACGAGCAGTACTTC
V gene: TRBV7-9; clone size: few; D gene: .; J gene: TRBJ2-7; CDR3 protein: CASSSSGLLYEQYF; CDR3 DNA: TGTGCCAGCAGCTCCTCGGGACTTCTCTACGAGCAGTACTTC
V gene: TRBV30; clone size: .; D gene: TRBD2; J gene: TRBJ2-2; CDR3 protein: CAWSYSGELTGELFF; CDR3 DNA: TGTGCCTGGAGTTACAGCGGGGAACTCACCGGGGAGCTGTTTTTT